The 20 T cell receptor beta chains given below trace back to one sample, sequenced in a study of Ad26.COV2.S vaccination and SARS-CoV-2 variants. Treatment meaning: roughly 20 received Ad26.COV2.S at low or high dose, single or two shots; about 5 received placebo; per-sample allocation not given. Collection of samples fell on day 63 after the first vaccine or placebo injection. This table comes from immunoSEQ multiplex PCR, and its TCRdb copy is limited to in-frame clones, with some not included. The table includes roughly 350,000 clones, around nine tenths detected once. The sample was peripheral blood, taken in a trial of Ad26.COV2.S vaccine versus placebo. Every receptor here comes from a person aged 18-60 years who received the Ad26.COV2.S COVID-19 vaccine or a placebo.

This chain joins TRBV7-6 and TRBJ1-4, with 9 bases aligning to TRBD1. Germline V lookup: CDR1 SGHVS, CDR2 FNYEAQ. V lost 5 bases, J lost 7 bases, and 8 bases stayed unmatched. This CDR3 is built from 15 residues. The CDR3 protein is CASSRGTGLAEKLFF. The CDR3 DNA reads TGTGCCAGCAGCCGCGGGACAGGGCTTGCTGAAAAACTGTTTTTT.

The CDR3 nucleotides read TGTGCCTGGAGCGACCGCGGAGATACGCAGTATTTT. It is translated as CAWSDRGDTQYF. The genes are TRBV30 and TRBJ2-3; D unclear. With 3 bases removed from V and 5 bases from J, the gap between germline ends came to 9 bases. CDR3 length: 12 amino acids. CDR1 GTSNPN and CDR2 SVGIG come from the germline V gene (reference sequence).

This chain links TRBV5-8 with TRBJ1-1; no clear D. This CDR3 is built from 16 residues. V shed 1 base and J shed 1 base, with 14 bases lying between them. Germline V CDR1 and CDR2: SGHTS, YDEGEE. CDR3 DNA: TGTGCCAGCAGCTTGCGGCGGCTTGTTCCGAACACTGAAGCTTTCTTT. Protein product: CASSLRRLVPNTEAFF.

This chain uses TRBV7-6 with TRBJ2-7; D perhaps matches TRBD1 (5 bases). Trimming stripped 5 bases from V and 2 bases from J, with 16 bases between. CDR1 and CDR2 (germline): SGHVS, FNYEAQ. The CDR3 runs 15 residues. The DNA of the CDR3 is TGTGCCAGCAGCGCCGGTTGGGGCGGCGCCTACGAGCAGTACTTC. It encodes CASSAGWGGAYEQYF.

In nucleotides, the CDR3 is TGCAGTGCTAGTAGGGTAAATAGCAATCAGCCCCAGCATTTT. Translated, it gives CSASRVNSNQPQHF. The V and J genes are TRBV20-1 and TRBJ1-5; D unresolved. Germline CDR1 reads DFQATT; CDR2 reads SNEGSKA (reference sequence). This CDR3 comprises 14 residues. V gave up 3 bases and J gave up 0 bases, with 9 bases separating them.

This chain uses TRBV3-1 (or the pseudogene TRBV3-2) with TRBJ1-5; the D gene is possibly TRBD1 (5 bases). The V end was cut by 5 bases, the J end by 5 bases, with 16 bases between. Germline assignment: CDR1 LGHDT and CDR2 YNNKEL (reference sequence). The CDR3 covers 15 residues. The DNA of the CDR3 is TGTGCCAGCAGCTCTACCGGGACCGCAGATCAGCCCCAGCATTTT. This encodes CASSSTGTADQPQHF.

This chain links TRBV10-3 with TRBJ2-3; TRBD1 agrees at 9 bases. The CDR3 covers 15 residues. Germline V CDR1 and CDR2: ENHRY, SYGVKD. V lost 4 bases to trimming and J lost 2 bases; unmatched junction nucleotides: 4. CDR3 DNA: TGTGCCATCAGTGGGGGGACAGGGTTCACAGATACGCAGTATTTT. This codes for CAISGGTGFTDTQYF.

In nucleotides, the CDR3 is TGTGCCAGCAGTTCACAGGGGCTCTTTGGCTACACCTTC. Its translation: CASSSQGLFGYTF. This chain uses TRBV12-3 or TRBV12-4 with TRBJ1-2, with 7 bases lining up with TRBD1. The ends lost 4 bases at V and 7 bases at J; junction bases unmatched: 6. The CDR3 consists of 13 residues.

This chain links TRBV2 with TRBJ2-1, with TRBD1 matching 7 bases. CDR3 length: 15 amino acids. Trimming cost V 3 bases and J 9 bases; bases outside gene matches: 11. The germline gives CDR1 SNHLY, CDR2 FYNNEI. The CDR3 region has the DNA TGTGCCAGCAGTGATGACAGGGTGATCAGCGGTGAGCAGTTCTTC. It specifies CASSDDRVISGEQFF.

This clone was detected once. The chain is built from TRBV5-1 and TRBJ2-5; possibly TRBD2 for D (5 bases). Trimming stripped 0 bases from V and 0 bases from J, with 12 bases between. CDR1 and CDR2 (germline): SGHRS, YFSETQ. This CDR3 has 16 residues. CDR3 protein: CASSLGFRDYQETQYF. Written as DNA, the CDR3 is TGCGCCAGCAGCTTGGGGTTTCGGGATTACCAAGAGACCCAGTACTTC.

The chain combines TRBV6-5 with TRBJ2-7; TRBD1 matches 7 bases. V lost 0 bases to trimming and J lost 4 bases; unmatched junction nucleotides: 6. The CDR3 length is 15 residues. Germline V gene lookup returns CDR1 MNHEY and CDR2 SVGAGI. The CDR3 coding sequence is TGTGCCAGCAGTTACTCGGCAGGGGGTGGTTACGAGCAGTACTTC. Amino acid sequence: CASSYSAGGGYEQYF.

The CDR3 DNA follows: TGTGCCAGTAGTATAGGTCCAGCACAAAAAGAGACCCAGTACTTC. Its translation is CASSIGPAQKETQYF. The chain uses TRBV19 and TRBJ2-5; D is ambiguous. CDR3 length: 15 residues. The V end was cut by 1 base, the J end by 3 bases, with 12 bases between. The germline V gene has CDR1 LNHDA and CDR2 SQIVND (reference sequence). Together with reference TRBV19 and TRBJ2-5, the CDR3 gives the full variable domain: DGGITQSPKYLFRKEGQNVTLSCEQNLNHDAMYWYRQDPGQGLRLIYYSQIVNDFQKGDIAEGYSVSREKKESFPLTVTSAQKNPTAFYLCASSIGPAQKETQYFGPGTRLLVL.

CDR3 sequence reads: CASSEAHTNSYEQYF. The DNA for the CDR3 is TGTGCCAGCAGTGAAGCGCACACGAACTCCTACGAGCAGTACTTC. The chain recombines TRBV6-1 with TRBJ2-7; D remains unclear. The CDR3 extends over 15 amino acids. Germline assignment: CDR1 MNHNS and CDR2 SASEGT. Trimming took off 0 bases at V and 0 bases at J, with 9 bases between the two ends.

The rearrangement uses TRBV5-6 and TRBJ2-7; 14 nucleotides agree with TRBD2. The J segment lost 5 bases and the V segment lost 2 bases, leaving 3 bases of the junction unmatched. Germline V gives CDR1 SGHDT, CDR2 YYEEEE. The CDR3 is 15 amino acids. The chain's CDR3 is CASSFGTSGRNEQYF. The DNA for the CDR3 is TGTGCCAGCAGCTTCGGGACTAGCGGGAGAAACGAGCAGTACTTC.

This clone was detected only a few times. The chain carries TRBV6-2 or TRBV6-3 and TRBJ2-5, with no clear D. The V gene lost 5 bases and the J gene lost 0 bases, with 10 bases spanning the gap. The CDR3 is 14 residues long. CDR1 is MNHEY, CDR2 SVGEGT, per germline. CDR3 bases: TGTGCCAGCAGTACAGAAAAGTACCAAGAGACCCAGTACTTC. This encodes CASSTEKYQETQYF.

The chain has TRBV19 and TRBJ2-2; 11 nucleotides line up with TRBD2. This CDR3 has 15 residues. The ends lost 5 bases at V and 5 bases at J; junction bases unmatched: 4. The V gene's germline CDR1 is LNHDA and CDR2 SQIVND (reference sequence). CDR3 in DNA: TGTGCCAGTAGTCCTAGCGGGGGGCCAACCGGGGAGCTGTTTTTT. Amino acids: CASSPSGGPTGELFF.

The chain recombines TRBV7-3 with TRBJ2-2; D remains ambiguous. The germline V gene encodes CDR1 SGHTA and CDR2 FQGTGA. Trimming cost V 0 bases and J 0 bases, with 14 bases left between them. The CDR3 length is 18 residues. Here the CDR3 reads CASSLTGQNYANTGELFF. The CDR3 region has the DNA TGTGCCAGCAGCTTAACAGGGCAGAATTACGCGAACACCGGGGAGCTGTTTTTT.

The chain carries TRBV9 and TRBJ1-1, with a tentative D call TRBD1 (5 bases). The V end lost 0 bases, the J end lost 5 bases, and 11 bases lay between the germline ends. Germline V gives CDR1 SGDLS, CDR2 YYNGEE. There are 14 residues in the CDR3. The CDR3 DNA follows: TGTGCCAGCAGCGTAGGGGCAGAGGGGACTGAAGCTTTCTTT. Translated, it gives CASSVGAEGTEAFF.

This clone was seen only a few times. The CDR3 protein is CASSLERDQPQHF. CDR3 DNA: TGTGCCAGCAGCTTAGAACGTGATCAGCCCCAGCATTTT. V is TRBV7-2 and J is TRBJ1-5, with D unresolved. CDR3 length: 13 amino acids. Germline V gene lookup returns CDR1 SGHTA and CDR2 FQGNSA. V was cut by 1 base and J by 5 bases, with 6 bases left in between.

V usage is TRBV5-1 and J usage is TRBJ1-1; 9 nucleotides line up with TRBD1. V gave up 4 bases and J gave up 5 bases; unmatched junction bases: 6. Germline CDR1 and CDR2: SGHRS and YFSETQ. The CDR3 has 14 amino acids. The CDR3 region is CASSRRTGETEAFF. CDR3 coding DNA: TGCGCCAGCAGCCGCCGGACAGGGGAGACTGAAGCTTTCTTT.